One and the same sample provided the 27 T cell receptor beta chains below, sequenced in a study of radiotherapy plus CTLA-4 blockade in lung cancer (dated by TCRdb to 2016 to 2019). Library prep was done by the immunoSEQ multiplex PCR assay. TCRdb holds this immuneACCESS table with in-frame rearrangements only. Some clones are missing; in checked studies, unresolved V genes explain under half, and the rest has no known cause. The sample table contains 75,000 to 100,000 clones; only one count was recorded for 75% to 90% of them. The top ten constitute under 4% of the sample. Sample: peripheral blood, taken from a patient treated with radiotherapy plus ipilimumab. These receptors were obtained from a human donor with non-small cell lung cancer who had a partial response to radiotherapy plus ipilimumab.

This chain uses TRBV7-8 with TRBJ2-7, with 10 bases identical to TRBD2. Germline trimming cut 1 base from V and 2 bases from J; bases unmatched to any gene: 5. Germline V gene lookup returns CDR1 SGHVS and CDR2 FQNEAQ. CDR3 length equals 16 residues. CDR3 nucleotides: TGTGCCAGCAGCTTAGGGGTAGCGGGAGGTGCCTACGAGCAGTACTTC. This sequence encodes CASSLGVAGGAYEQYF.

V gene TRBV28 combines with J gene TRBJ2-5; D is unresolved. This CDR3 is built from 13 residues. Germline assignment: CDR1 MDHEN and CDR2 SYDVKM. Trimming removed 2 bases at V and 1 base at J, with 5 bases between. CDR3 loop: CASSLGAQETQYF. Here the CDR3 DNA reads TGTGCCAGCAGTTTAGGAGCCCAAGAGACCCAGTACTTC.

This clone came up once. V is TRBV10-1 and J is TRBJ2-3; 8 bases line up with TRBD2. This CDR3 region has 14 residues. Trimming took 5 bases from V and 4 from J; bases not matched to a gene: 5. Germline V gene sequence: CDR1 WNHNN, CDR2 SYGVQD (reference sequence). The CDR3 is CASSSTGGADTQYF. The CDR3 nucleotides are TGCGCCAGCAGTTCGACGGGAGGGGCAGATACGCAGTATTTT.

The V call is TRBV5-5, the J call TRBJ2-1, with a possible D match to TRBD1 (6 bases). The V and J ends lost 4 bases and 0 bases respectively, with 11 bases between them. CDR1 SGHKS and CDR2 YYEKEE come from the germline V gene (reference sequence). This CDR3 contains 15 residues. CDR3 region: CASSRGQSSYNEQFF. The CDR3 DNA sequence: TGTGCCAGCAGCCGCGGACAGAGCTCCTACAATGAGCAGTTCTTC.

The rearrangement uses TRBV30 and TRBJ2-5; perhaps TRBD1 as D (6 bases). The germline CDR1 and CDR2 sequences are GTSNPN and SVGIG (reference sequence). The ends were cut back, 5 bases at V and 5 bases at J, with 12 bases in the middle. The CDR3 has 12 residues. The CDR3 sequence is CAWAQGRETQYF. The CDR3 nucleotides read TGTGCCTGGGCACAGGGACGGGAGACCCAGTACTTC.

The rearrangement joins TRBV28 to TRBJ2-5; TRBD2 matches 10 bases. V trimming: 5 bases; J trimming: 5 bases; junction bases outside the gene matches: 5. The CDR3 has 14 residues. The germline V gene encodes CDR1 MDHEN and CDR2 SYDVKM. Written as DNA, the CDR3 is TGTGCCAGCAGTAGCGGGAGGGCCGGGGAGACCCAGTACTTC. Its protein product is CASSSGRAGETQYF.

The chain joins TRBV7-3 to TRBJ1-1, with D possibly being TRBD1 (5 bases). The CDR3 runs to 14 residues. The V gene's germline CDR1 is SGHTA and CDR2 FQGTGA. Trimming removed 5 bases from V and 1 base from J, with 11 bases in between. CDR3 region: CASSPLGGNTEAFF. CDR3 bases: TGTGCCAGCAGCCCCCTGGGGGGGAACACTGAAGCTTTCTTT.

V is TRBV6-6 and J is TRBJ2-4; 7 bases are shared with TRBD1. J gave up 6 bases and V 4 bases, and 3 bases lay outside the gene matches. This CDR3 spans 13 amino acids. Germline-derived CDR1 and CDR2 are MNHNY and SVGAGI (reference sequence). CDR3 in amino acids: CASSLTGVNIQYF. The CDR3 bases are TGTGCCAGCAGTTTAACAGGGGTAAACATTCAGTACTTC.

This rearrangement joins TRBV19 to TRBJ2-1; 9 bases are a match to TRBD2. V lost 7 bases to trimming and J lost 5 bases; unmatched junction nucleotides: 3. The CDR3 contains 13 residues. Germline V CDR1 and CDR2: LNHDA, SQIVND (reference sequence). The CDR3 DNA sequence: TGTGCCAGTACTGCTAGCGGGGACAATGAGCAGTTCTTC. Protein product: CASTASGDNEQFF.

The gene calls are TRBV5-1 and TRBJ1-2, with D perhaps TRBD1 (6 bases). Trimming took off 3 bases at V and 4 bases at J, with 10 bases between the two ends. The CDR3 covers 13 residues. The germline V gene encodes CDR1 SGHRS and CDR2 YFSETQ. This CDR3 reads CASSSTGFYGYTF. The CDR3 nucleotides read TGCGCCAGCAGCTCCACAGGGTTCTATGGCTACACCTTC.

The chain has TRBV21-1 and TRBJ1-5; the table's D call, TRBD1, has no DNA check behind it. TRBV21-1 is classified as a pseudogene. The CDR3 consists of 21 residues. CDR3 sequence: CASSTTPRGTGLEGSNQPQHF. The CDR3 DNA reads TGTGCCAGCAGCACAACACCTAGGGGGACAGGGCTGGAAGGTAGCAATCAGCCCCAGCATTTT.

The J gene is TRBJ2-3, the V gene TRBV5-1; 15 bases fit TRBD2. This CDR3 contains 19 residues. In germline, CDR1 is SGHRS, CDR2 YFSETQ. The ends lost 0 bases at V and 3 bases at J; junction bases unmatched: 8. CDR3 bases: TGCGCCAGCAGCTTGGCGGGACTAGCGGGGGGTCGACCTACAGATACGCAGTATTTT. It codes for CASSLAGLAGGRPTDTQYF.

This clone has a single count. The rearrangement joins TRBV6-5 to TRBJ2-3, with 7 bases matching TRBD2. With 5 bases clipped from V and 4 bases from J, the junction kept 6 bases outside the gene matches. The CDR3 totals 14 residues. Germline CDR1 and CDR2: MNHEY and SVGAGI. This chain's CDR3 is CASSGGVAADTQYF. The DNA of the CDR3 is TGTGCCAGCAGTGGGGGGGTAGCAGCAGATACGCAGTATTTT.

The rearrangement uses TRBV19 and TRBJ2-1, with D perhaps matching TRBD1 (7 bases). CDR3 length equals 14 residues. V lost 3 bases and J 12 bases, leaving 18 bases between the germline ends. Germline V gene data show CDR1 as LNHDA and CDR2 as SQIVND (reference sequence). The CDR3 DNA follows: TGTGCCAGTAGTATTCGGCCCGCTCAGGGGGGGCAGTTCTTC. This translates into CASSIRPAQGGQFF.

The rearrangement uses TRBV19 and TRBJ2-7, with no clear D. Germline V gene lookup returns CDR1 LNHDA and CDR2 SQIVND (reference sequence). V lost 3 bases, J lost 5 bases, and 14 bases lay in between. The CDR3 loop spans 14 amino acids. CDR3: CASSIQLAADEQYF. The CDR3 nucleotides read TGTGCCAGTAGTATTCAACTCGCCGCGGACGAGCAGTACTTC.

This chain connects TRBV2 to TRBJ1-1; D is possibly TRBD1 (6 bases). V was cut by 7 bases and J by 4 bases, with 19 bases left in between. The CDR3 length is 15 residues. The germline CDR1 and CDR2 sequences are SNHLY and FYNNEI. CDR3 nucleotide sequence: TGTGCCAGCATGGACCATGATACAGGGCCCACTGAAGCTTTCTTT. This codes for CASMDHDTGPTEAFF.

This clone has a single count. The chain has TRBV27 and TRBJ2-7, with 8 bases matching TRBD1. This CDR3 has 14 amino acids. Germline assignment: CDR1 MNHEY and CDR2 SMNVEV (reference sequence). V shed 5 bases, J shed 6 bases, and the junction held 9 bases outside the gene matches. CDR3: CASSLQGVRGEQYF. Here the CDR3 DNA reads TGTGCCAGCAGTCTACAGGGGGTTAGGGGCGAGCAGTACTTC.

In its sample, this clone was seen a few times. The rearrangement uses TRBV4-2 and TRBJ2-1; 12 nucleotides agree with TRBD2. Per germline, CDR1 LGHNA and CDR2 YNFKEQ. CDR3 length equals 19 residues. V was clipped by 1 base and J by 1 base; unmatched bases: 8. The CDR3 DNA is TGTGCCAGCAGCCAAGCTCATCTAGCGGGAGGGTTATCCTACAATGAGCAGTTCTTC. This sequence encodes CASSQAHLAGGLSYNEQFF.

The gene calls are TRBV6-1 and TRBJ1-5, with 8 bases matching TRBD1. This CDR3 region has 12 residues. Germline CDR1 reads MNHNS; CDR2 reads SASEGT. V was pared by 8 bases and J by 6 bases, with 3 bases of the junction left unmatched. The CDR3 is CASGTGRQPQHF. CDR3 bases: TGTGCCAGCGGGACAGGTCGTCAGCCCCAGCATTTT.

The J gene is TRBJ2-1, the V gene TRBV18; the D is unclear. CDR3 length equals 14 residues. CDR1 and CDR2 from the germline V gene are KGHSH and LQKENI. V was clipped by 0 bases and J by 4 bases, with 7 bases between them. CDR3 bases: TGTGCCAGCTCACCACCATCCCAATACAATGAGCAGTTCTTC. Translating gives CASSPPSQYNEQFF.

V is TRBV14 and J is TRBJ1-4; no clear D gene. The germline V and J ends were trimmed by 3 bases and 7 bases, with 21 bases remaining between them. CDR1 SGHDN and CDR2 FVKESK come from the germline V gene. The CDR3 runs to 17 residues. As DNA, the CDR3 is TGTGCCAGCAGCCATTTCAGCATCAGCCGGAGGAGTGAAAAACTGTTTTTT. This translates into CASSHFSISRRSEKLFF.

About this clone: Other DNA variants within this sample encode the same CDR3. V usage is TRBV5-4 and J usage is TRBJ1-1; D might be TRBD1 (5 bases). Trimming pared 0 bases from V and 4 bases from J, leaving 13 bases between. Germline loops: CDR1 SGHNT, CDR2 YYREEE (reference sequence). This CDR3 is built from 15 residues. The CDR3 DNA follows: TGTGCCAGCAGCTTGGGGGGCGGGGAGGGCACTGAAGCTTTCTTT. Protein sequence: CASSLGGGEGTEAFF.

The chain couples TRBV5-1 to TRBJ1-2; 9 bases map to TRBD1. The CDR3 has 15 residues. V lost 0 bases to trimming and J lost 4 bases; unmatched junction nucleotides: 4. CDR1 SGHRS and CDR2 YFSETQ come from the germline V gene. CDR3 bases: TGCGCCAGCAGCTTGGGAGACAGGGGGACCTATGGCTACACCTTC. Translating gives CASSLGDRGTYGYTF.

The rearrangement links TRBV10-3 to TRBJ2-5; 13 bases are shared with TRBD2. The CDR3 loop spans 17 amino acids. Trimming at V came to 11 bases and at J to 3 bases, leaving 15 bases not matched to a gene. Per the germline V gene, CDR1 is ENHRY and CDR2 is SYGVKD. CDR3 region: CASGTSGASAIEETQYF. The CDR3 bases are TGTGCCTCCGGGACTAGCGGGGCCTCGGCGATAGAAGAGACCCAGTACTTC.

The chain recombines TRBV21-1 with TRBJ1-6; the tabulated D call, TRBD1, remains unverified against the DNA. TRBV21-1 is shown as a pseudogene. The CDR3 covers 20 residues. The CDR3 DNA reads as TGTGCCAGCAGCATTCACTTCGGGACAGGGGGGGCGAGGGTGGATTCACCCCTCCACTTT. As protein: CASSIHFGTGGARVDSPLHF.

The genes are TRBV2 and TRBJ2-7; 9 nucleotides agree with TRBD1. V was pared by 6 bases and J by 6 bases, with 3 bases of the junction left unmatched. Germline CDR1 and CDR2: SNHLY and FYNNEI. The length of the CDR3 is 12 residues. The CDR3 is CASRLDRGEQYF. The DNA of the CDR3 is TGTGCCAGCAGATTGGACAGGGGCGAGCAGTACTTC.

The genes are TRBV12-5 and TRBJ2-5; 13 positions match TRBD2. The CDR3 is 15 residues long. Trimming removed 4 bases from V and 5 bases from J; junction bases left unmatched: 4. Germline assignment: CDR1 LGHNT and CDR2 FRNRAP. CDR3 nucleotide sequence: TGTGCTAGTGGTTCGGGACTAGCGGGATTCGAGACCCAGTACTTC. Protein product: CASGSGLAGFETQYF.